These T cell receptor beta chains were read from a single sample in a study of T cells in Graves' hyperthyroidism and ophthalmopathy. TCRdb reprocessed the multiplex PCR reads with MiXCR, giving one entry per CDR3 protein. Counted here are 300,000 to 400,000 distinct CDR3 sequences, under 25% occurring once; the ten biggest clones make up 50%. Sequences were obtained from blood. These receptors were collected from a woman aged 45 to 65 with Graves' hyperthyroidism. Each CDR3 is given with its conserved first and last residue. A D gene is named only where the DNA matches it firmly. The size field is filled for only some rows; it gives once, few, many or a size class.

clone_size j_call d_call v_call cdr3_nt cdr3_aa
many TRBJ1-1 - TRBV12-3/TRBV12-4 TGTGCCAGCAGTTTACCAGGGGAGAGCACTGAAGCTTTCTTT CASSLPGESTEAFF
many TRBJ1-1 - TRBV18 TGTGCCAGCGACGGGCAGCTGAACACTGAAGCTTTCTTT CASDGQLNTEAFF
- TRBJ2-7 TRBD2 TRBV19 TGTGCCAGTAGCGGGACTAGCGGGAGGGCCTCCTACGAGCAGTACTTC CASSGTSGRASYEQYF
many TRBJ2-7 TRBD1 TRBV2 TGTGCCAGCGAAAGGGACAGGGTTAGGTACGAGCAGTACTTC CASERDRVRYEQYF
- TRBJ2-3 TRBD1 TRBV5-1 TGCGCCAGCAGCAGGGGGCCGTCAGATACGCAGTATTTT CASSRGPSDTQYF
- TRBJ2-3 TRBD2 TRBV2 TGTGCCAGCAGTCCGTTAGCGGGAGCGGATACAGATACGCAGTATTTT CASSPLAGADTDTQYF
few TRBJ1-5 - TRBV7-2 TGTGCCAGCAGCTTAGCTGCTAATCAGCCCCAGCATTTT CASSLAANQPQHF
- TRBJ2-2 TRBD1 TRBV6-1 TGTGCCAGCAGGAGGGACAGCCTAAACACCGGGGAGCTGTTTTTT CASRRDSLNTGELFF
- TRBJ2-1 TRBD2 TRBV27 TGTGCCAGCAAGCCAGCGGGAGTGGGTAACGATGAGCAGTTCTTC CASKPAGVGNDEQFF
many TRBJ2-2 - TRBV18 TGTGCCAGCTCACCCGGCAGACTTAACACCGGGGAGCTGTTTTTT CASSPGRLNTGELFF
many TRBJ1-2 - TRBV6-1 TGTGCCAGCAGTGTCCGAGATGGTCGGGTCTATGGCTACACCTTC CASSVRDGRVYGYTF
- TRBJ2-2 TRBD2 TRBV12-3/TRBV12-4 TGTGCCAGCAGTTCCCGGGCTAGCGGGAGGGCCAATGCCGGGGAGCTGTTTTTT CASSSRASGRANAGELFF
few TRBJ1-5 - TRBV20-1 TGCAGTGCGAGAACAGGGAGTCAGCCCCAGCATTTT CSARTGSQPQHF
few TRBJ2-1 - TRBV28 TGTGCCAGCAGTTCCTCACCAGGGGTCGAGAGGGTCAATGAGCAGTTCTTC CASSSSPGVERVNEQFF
many TRBJ2-1 TRBD2 TRBV2 TGTGCCAGCAGTGAGGGAGCGGGGGGTCCCAATGAGCAGTTCTTC CASSEGAGGPNEQFF
- TRBJ1-1 - TRBV10-3 TGTGCCATCAGTGAGTCGGCAGGTCGCACTGAAGCTTTCTTT CAISESAGRTEAFF
few TRBJ2-5 - TRBV6-1 TGTGCCAGCAGTGAAAGAGGCAAAGAGACCCAGTACTTC CASSERGKETQYF
many TRBJ1-2 - TRBV7-2 TGTGCCAGCAGGCGAGGCAGGGGAGCGAGCTATGGCTACACCTTC CASRRGRGASYGYTF
- TRBJ2-2 - TRBV18 TGTGCCAGCTCACCACGGTACCAGTCTACCGGGGAGCTGTTTTTT CASSPRYQSTGELFF
many TRBJ1-4 - TRBV11-2 TGTGCCAGCAGCTTAGAGATATCCGAAAAACTGTTTTTT CASSLEISEKLFF
few TRBJ1-2 - TRBV7-3 TGTGCCAGCAGGTCGGGGGAAAACTATGGCTACACCTTC CASRSGENYGYTF
many TRBJ2-2 TRBD2 TRBV20-1 TGCAGTGCTAGAGATCTTGGACTAGCTTCGGGCGGGGAGCTGTTTTTT CSARDLGLASGGELFF
- TRBJ1-1 - TRBV20-1 TGCAGTGCCAGTCCAGGAGCAGGGAACACTGAAGCTTTCTTT CSASPGAGNTEAFF
- TRBJ2-7 TRBD1 TRBV6-5 TGTGCCAGCAGTTACTCACAGGGGGCCTACGAGCAGTACTTC CASSYSQGAYEQYF
- TRBJ2-7 - TRBV6-1 TGTGCCAGCAGTGATTTCGGTAAAGAGCAGTACTTC CASSDFGKEQYF
many TRBJ2-7 - TRBV7-9 TGTGCCAGCAGCCCAGGACCCGGGAAGATTTACGAGCAGTACTTC CASSPGPGKIYEQYF
- TRBJ2-7 TRBD2 TRBV7-2 TGTGCCAGCAGTCCCGGGACTAGCGGGTTCTACGAGCAGCACTTC CASSPGTSGFYEQHF
few TRBJ2-3 - TRBV5-1 TGCGCCAGCAGCTTTGGGGGGTCGGGAAACACAGATACGCAGTATTTT CASSFGGSGNTDTQYF
many TRBJ2-7 - TRBV27 TGTGCCAGCCAAGGACTCCTCTCCTACGAGCAGTACTTC CASQGLLSYEQYF
- TRBJ2-1 - TRBV9 TGTGCCAGCAGCGTACGAGGAGACAATGAGCAGTTCTTC CASSVRGDNEQFF
many TRBJ2-7 - TRBV11-2 TGTGCCAGCAGCCCCTCCCAGGGGATAATCTACGAGCAGTACTTC CASSPSQGIIYEQYF
many TRBJ2-5 - TRBV3-1 TGTGCCAGCAGCCAGGAACAGAGGGTGACCCAGTACTTC CASSQEQRVTQYF
few TRBJ1-2 TRBD1 TRBV19 TGTGCCAGTAGGGACAGGGGGCTCGGCTACACCTTC CASRDRGLGYTF
- TRBJ2-2 TRBD1 TRBV2 TGTGCCAGCTCACCATTGGGGACAGGGGAGCTGGTTTTT CASSPLGTGELVF
many TRBJ1-1 - TRBV5-1 TGCGCCAGCAGAACCAGGGAGGCACGGGGCGGTGAAGCTTTCTTT CASRTREARGGEAFF
many TRBJ1-1 - TRBV28 TGTGCCATTAGTTTGGGGGGAGGAGGGGGGTCTGAAGCTTTCTTT CAISLGGGGGSEAFF
- TRBJ1-1 - TRBV6-1 TGTGCCAGCAGTCAACAAGGGACTTCAGCTTTCTTT CASSQQGTSAFF
few TRBJ2-3 - TRBV19 TGTGCCAGTAGTACAGGTGGAGGCGCCGGTAGCACAGATACGCAGTATTTT CASSTGGGAGSTDTQYF
many TRBJ2-7 - TRBV7-2 TGTGCCAGCACCATTAGTTTGATTCTAGCTTCCTACGAGCAGTACTTC CASTISLILASYEQYF
- TRBJ1-1 TRBD1 TRBV15 TGTGCCACCAGCCCATCAGGGGGCCCTATGAACACTGAAGCTTTCTTT CATSPSGGPMNTEAFF
many TRBJ2-2 TRBD1 TRBV2 TGTGCCAGCAGGGGGGACAGGCCTTGGCCGATCACCGGGGAGCTGTTTTTT CASRGDRPWPITGELFF
many TRBJ2-5 - TRBV5-1 TGCGCCAGCAGCTCGCCCGGAGAGACCCAGTACTTC CASSSPGETQYF
- TRBJ2-2 TRBD1 TRBV2 TGTGCCAGCCCGTCGACAGGGGAAAACACCGGGGAGCTGTTTTTT CASPSTGENTGELFF
- TRBJ2-5 TRBD1 TRBV5-1 TGCGCCAGCAGCTTGTTGCTTGGGACAGGGGAAGAGACCCAGTACTTC CASSLLLGTGEETQYF
many TRBJ2-2 - TRBV6-1 TGTGCCAGCAGTCCTGCCGGACCGCAGGCGAACACCGGGGAGCTGTTTTTT CASSPAGPQANTGELFF
once TRBJ2-7 - TRBV24-1 TGTGCCACCAGTGAAGGGGGTGGTTACGAGCAGTACTTC CATSEGGGYEQYF
many TRBJ1-5 - TRBV30 TGTGCCTGGAGTGGGACTGCCGGGTCGCCCCAGCATTTT CAWSGTAGSPQHF
many TRBJ1-1 - TRBV30 TGTGCCTGGAGTGAACCGAACACTGAAGCTTTCTTT CAWSEPNTEAFF
many TRBJ2-1 TRBD1 TRBV18 TGTGCCAGCTCACCGCAGGGACAGGGCCTCAATGAGCAGTTCTTC CASSPQGQGLNEQFF
many TRBJ2-3 TRBD2 TRBV20-1 TGCAGTGCTAGTCTAGCGGGAGCTTTTGTAGATACGCAGTATTTT CSASLAGAFVDTQYF
many TRBJ2-7 - TRBV3-1 TGTGCCAGCAGCCCGGACTTCTACGAGCAGTACTTC CASSPDFYEQYF
many TRBJ2-2 TRBD2 TRBV12-3/TRBV12-4 TGTGCCAGCAGGACTGGACTAGCGCTACCCGGGGAGCTGTTTTTT CASRTGLALPGELFF
few TRBJ1-5 - TRBV20-1 TGCAGTGCTCTCGGACCAGACCTTAGCAATCAGCCCCAGCATTTT CSALGPDLSNQPQHF
many TRBJ1-1 - TRBV19 TGTGCCAGTAGTGATTTCCGGCGGCTAAACACTGAAGCTTTCTTT CASSDFRRLNTEAFF
- TRBJ2-7 TRBD2 TRBV2 TGTGCCAGCACCACAAGGGAGCGGGGCGAGCAGTACTTC CASTTRERGEQYF